The 8 T cell receptor beta chains below were found in one sample sequenced in a study of blood T cell repertoires in COVID-19. Produced via immunoSEQ multiplex PCR; TCRdb's table is partial and in-frame only. The sample carries a few hundred thousand clones, about 85% recorded once. The specimen sequenced was peripheral blood. Source of these receptors: a woman aged 18-35 years with acute or convalescent COVID-19.

V is TRBV28 and J is TRBJ2-3; D might be TRBD1 (6 bases). This CDR3 has 11 amino acids. With 9 bases removed from V and 8 bases from J, the gap between germline ends came to 12 bases. The germline CDR1 and CDR2 sequences are MDHEN and SYDVKM. Here the CDR3 DNA reads TGTGCCAGTCGGGACACGCGTACGCAGTATTTT. Its translation is CASRDTRTQYF.

With respect to this clone: Other DNA sequences in the sample encode the same CDR3. J is TRBJ2-1 and V is TRBV7-3, with a weak D call TRBD2 (6 bases). Per the germline V gene, CDR1 is SGHTA and CDR2 is FQGTGA. The CDR3 has 16 amino acids. Trimming took off 5 bases at V and 0 bases at J, with 14 bases between the two ends. The CDR3 DNA reads as TGTGCCAGCAGCCCCACCGGGGGAAGCTCCTACAATGAGCAGTTCTTC. This gives the protein CASSPTGGSSYNEQFF.

The rearrangement links TRBV18 to TRBJ2-1, with 7 nucleotides matching TRBD2. V gave up 1 base and J gave up 2 bases; unmatched junction bases: 2. There are 15 residues in the CDR3. The germline V gene has CDR1 KGHSH and CDR2 LQKENI. Here the CDR3 reads CASSPRGGAYNEQFF. In DNA form, the CDR3 reads TGTGCCAGCTCACCACGGGGGGGGGCCTACAATGAGCAGTTCTTC. Full variable domain (missing parts from reference TRBV18 and TRBJ2-1): NAGVMQNPRHLVRRRGQEARLRCSPMKGHSHVYWYRQLPEEGLKFMVYLQKENIIDESGMPKERFSAEFPKEGPSILRIQQVVRGDSAAYFCASSPRGGAYNEQFFGPGTRLTVL.

The rearrangement links TRBV29-1 to TRBJ2-1; 9 nucleotides agree with TRBD2. V shed 6 bases and J 6 bases; nucleotides not matched to a gene: 9. The CDR3 runs to 14 residues. Per germline, CDR1 SQVTM and CDR2 ANQGSEA. The chain's CDR3 is CSVDRASGANEQFF. The CDR3, as DNA: TGCAGCGTCGACCGGGCTAGCGGGGCCAATGAGCAGTTCTTC.

The J gene is TRBJ2-1, the V gene TRBV4-1, with D unclear. The germline V and J ends were trimmed by 4 bases and 10 bases, with 17 bases remaining between them. This CDR3 contains 14 residues. Germline CDR1 and CDR2: MGHRA and YSYEKL. The CDR3 region is CASSLTPLAGEQFF. The CDR3 DNA follows: TGCGCCAGCAGCCTCACTCCTTTGGCCGGGGAGCAGTTCTTC.

The gene calls are TRBV28 and TRBJ2-3; 12 positions agree with TRBD2. CDR3 length: 19 residues. Germline trimming cut 3 bases from V and 6 bases from J; bases unmatched to any gene: 16. Germline V gene data show CDR1 as MDHEN and CDR2 as SYDVKM. The CDR3 DNA sequence: TGTGCCAGCAGTTTGGTGCTAGCGGGGGGGCTTGGTTCGCCCGATACGCAGTATTTT. It specifies CASSLVLAGGLGSPDTQYF. The full variable domain, its missing parts supplied by reference TRBV28 and TRBJ2-3, is DVKVTQSSRYLVKRTGEKVFLECVQDMDHENMFWYRQDPGLGLRLIYFSYDVKMKEKGDIPEGYSVSREKKERFSLILESASTNQTSMYLCASSLVLAGGLGSPDTQYFGPGTRLTVL.

The chain joins TRBV6-5 to TRBJ1-2; 10 bases line up with TRBD1. J gave up 4 bases and V 2 bases, and 4 bases lay outside the gene matches. In germline, CDR1 is MNHEY, CDR2 SVGAGI. There are 15 residues in the CDR3. CDR3 coding DNA: TGTGCCAGCAGTTACGGGACAGGGGAGGGCTATGGCTACACCTTC. This encodes CASSYGTGEGYGYTF.

This chain joins TRBV6-6 and TRBJ1-3; 9 nucleotides align to TRBD1. Trimming took 7 bases from V and 2 from J; bases not matched to a gene: 6. The germline V gene encodes CDR1 MNHNY and CDR2 SVGAGI (reference sequence). This CDR3 has 15 residues. The CDR3: CASKQGAQPGNTIYF. CDR3 bases: TGTGCCAGCAAACAGGGGGCGCAACCTGGAAACACCATATATTTT.